The 23 T cell receptor beta chains below all came from one sample that was sequenced in a study of regulatory T cells in long-lasting Graves disease. Documented time point: newly diagnosed GD, antithyroid drugs for less than 3 months. From PBMCs, RNA was extracted and then used to make the TCR library. Sequencing libraries for TCR beta were prepared with iRepertoire HTBI primers and Arm-PCR of CDR3 regions. Each CDR3 protein gets one entry after TCRdb re-called the multiplex PCR reads with MiXCR. The sample holds about 610,000 distinct CDR3 sequences, around 16% seen once. The same specimen was also included in a second study, on T cells in Graves' hyperthyroidism and ophthalmopathy.

The source material was peripheral blood mononuclear cells (PBMCs), sampled at new diagnosis, from a patient treated with antithyroid drugs. These receptors all come from a man younger than 35 with Graves disease.

The V and J genes are TRBV6-2 or TRBV6-3 and TRBJ2-5, with 7 bases that match TRBD1. Germline CDR1 reads MNHEY; CDR2 reads SVGEGT. The CDR3 is 14 amino acids. V shed 6 bases and J 4 bases; nucleotides not matched to a gene: 8. CDR3 DNA sequence: TGTGCCAGCAGAGTCGACAGGGTCGGAGAGACCCAGTACTTC. As protein: CASRVDRVGETQYF.

This clonotype appeared many times. V and J are TRBV20-1 and TRBJ2-7, with 15 bases identical to TRBD2. J gave up 4 bases and V 5 bases, and 6 bases lay outside the gene matches. The V gene's germline CDR1 is DFQATT and CDR2 SNEGSKA (reference sequence). The CDR3 runs to 15 residues. CDR3 in amino acids: CSAPGLAGGGYEQYF. In nucleotides, the CDR3 is TGCAGTGCTCCAGGACTAGCGGGAGGGGGGTACGAGCAGTACTTC.

The V and J genes are TRBV6-1 and TRBJ2-7; 10 bases agree with TRBD1. Germline lookup yields CDR1 MNHNS and CDR2 SASEGT. J lost 5 bases, V lost 10 bases, and 14 bases had no gene match. CDR3 length equals 15 residues. CDR3 nucleotide sequence: TGTGCCACCACGAGGCTCGGGACAGGGGTGAACGAGCAGTACTTC. Translating it yields CATTRLGTGVNEQYF.

This clonotype was seen a handful of times. V and J are TRBV6-5 and TRBJ1-5; 7 bases map to TRBD1. Germline CDR1 and CDR2: MNHEY and SVGAGI. Unmatched junction bases numbered 3, after V lost 2 bases and J lost 5 bases. CDR3 size: 14 residues. The CDR3 region has the DNA TGTGCCAGCAGTTACAGGACAGGCGATCAGCCCCAGCATTTT. This translates into CASSYRTGDQPQHF.

This clonotype was recorded a few times. This may stem from a read error, because a much larger clone lies one nucleotide away. Here the CDR3 omits its conserved ending phenylalanine or tryptophan, so a read error is the likely source. This chain uses TRBV5-1 with TRBJ2-1; D is ambiguous. V lost 4 bases and J 7 bases, leaving 18 bases between the germline ends. The CDR3 contains 15 residues. Germline assignment: CDR1 SGHRS and CDR2 YFSETQ. CDR3 amino acids: CASSPERPQGNEQFL. As DNA, the CDR3 is TGCGCCAGCAGCCCCGAACGACCTCAAGGTAATGAGCAGTTCCTC.

This clonotype was observed at least ten times. The rearrangement joins TRBV12-3 or TRBV12-4 to TRBJ1-1; a possible D gene is TRBD1 (5 bases). Trimming stripped 6 bases from V and 5 bases from J, with 13 bases between. The CDR3 spans 13 residues. CDR3 DNA sequence: TGTGCCAGCAGCTTGGGGCTGGGTACTGAAGCTTTCTTT. This codes for CASSLGLGTEAFF.

In its sample, this clonotype was seen a few times. The rearrangement links TRBV11-3 to TRBJ2-1, with 8 bases identical to TRBD2. Trimming removed 4 bases from V and 9 bases from J; junction bases left unmatched: 11. The CDR3 is 15 residues long. The V gene's germline CDR1 is SGHNT and CDR2 YENEEA. As DNA, the CDR3 is TGTGCCAGCAGCTCCTGGAGCGGGAGAGCGGGTGAGCAGTTCTTC. It codes for CASSSWSGRAGEQFF.

In this sample, this clonotype turned up many times. The chain is built from TRBV28 and TRBJ2-1; 8 bases fit TRBD2. V dropped 3 bases and J dropped 5; count of bases not matched to a gene: 6. Germline lookup yields CDR1 MDHEN and CDR2 SYDVKM. CDR3 length equals 15 residues. Written as DNA, the CDR3 is TGTGCCAGCAGTTTCGACGGGAGGGCCCACAATGAGCAGTTCTTC. Protein sequence: CASSFDGRAHNEQFF.

This clonotype was detected ten times or more. V is TRBV30 and J is TRBJ2-5; D gene uncertain. Germline CDR1 reads GTSNPN; CDR2 reads SVGIG (reference sequence). The CDR3 extends over 14 amino acids. V dropped 2 bases and J dropped 1 base, with 11 bases sitting between them. CDR3 region: CAWSSFRIQETQYF. Here the CDR3 DNA reads TGTGCCTGGAGTTCTTTCAGGATCCAAGAGACCCAGTACTTC.

CDR3 sequence (DNA): TGTGCCTGCCCCTTTACTAGCGGGAGCCTGGAGCAGTACTTC. Its translation: CACPFTSGSLEQYF. The V call is TRBV30, the J call TRBJ2-7, with TRBD2 identical over 11 bases. The CDR3 runs 14 residues. V lost 6 bases and J lost 7; bases outside the gene matches: 11. The germline gives CDR1 GTSNPN, CDR2 SVGIG (reference sequence).

Remarks on this clonotype: A much larger clone sits a single nucleotide away, making a read error possible. V gene TRBV7-2 combines with J gene TRBJ2-7, with 11 bases identical to TRBD2. The V gene end was trimmed by 4 bases and the J gene end by 7 bases; junction bases not matched to a gene: 9. The CDR3 extends over 15 amino acids. Germline CDR1 reads SGHTA; CDR2 reads FQGNSA. This chain's CDR3 is CASSSVAGGRSEQYF. In nucleotides, the CDR3 is TGTGCCAGCAGCTCGGTAGCGGGAGGGCGAAGTGAGCAGTACTTC.

This clonotype was detected many times. The chain is built from TRBV30 and TRBJ1-1; 7 nucleotides align to TRBD1. CDR1 is GTSNPN, CDR2 SVGIG, per germline (reference sequence). Germline trimming cut 2 bases from V and 2 bases from J; bases unmatched to any gene: 5. The CDR3 has 14 residues. The CDR3 nucleotides read TGTGCCTGGAGTACGGGGACAGCTAACACTGAAGCTTTCTTT. Protein sequence: CAWSTGTANTEAFF.

V and J are TRBV5-4 and TRBJ2-5, with TRBD1 as a possible D gene (6 bases). Germline V gives CDR1 SGHNT, CDR2 YYREEE (reference sequence). Between the trimmed V and J ends, which lost 0 bases and 1 base, there was a span of 16 bases. The CDR3 contains 17 residues. CDR3 sequence reads: CASSLDPGTQSQETQYF. Written as DNA, the CDR3 is TGTGCCAGCAGCTTGGACCCCGGGACACAGTCCCAAGAGACCCAGTACTTC.

Ten or more counts support this clonotype. The V call is TRBV2, the J call TRBJ1-2; no definite D call. The CDR3 runs to 12 residues. The germline V gene encodes CDR1 SNHLY and CDR2 FYNNEI. Trimming removed 1 base from V and 7 bases from J, with 7 bases in between. CDR3 DNA sequence: TGTGCCAGCAGTGAAGGGGAGTCTGGCTACACCTTC. This gives the protein CASSEGESGYTF.

Only a few counts were recorded for this clonotype. The chain recombines TRBV19 with TRBJ2-7; the D is unclear. Per the germline V gene, CDR1 is LNHDA and CDR2 is SQIVND (reference sequence). With 2 bases removed from V and 3 bases from J, the gap between germline ends came to 11 bases. The CDR3 contains 14 residues. The CDR3 DNA follows: TGTGCCAGTAGTATATCTCCAGGCTACTACGAGCAGTACTTC. Protein: CASSISPGYYEQYF. The variable domain in full, with the rest retrieved from reference TRBV19 and TRBJ2-7, is DGGITQSPKYLFRKEGQNVTLSCEQNLNHDAMYWYRQDPGQGLRLIYYSQIVNDFQKGDIAEGYSVSREKKESFPLTVTSAQKNPTAFYLCASSISPGYYEQYFGPGTRLTVT.

This clonotype was detected many times. The rearrangement joins TRBV28 to TRBJ1-2; TRBD1 is a possible D gene (5 bases). The CDR3 totals 12 residues. Germline lookup yields CDR1 MDHEN and CDR2 SYDVKM. Trimming removed 2 bases at V and 14 bases at J, with 15 bases between. As DNA, the CDR3 is TGTGCCAGCAGTTTACAGGGCCTTGGATGGACCTTC. Protein sequence: CASSLQGLGWTF.

This clonotype came up many times. CDR3 sequence (DNA): TGCAGTGCTAGAACGCCTAGCGGGCTAAGCCGCAATGAGCAGTTCTTC. Protein sequence: CSARTPSGLSRNEQFF. The rearrangement joins TRBV20-1 to TRBJ2-1; 8 nucleotides agree with TRBD2. The CDR3 runs to 16 residues. Germline values: CDR1 DFQATT, CDR2 SNEGSKA (reference sequence). V dropped 2 bases and J dropped 6; count of bases not matched to a gene: 12.

There are a few counts of this clonotype. V and J are TRBV11-2 and TRBJ2-1, with 7 bases aligning to TRBD1. This CDR3 has 17 residues. CDR1 and CDR2 (germline): SGHAT, FQNNGV. The trim removed 5 bases at V and 0 bases at J, leaving 10 bases unmatched. CDR3 residues: CASSPPLGDSSYNEQFF. DNA for the CDR3: TGTGCCAGCAGCCCCCCCCTGGGGGACAGCTCCTACAATGAGCAGTTCTTC.

The gene calls are TRBV11-2 and TRBJ1-2; 12 nucleotides line up with TRBD1. The CDR3 has 15 residues. CDR1 is SGHAT, CDR2 FQNNGV, per germline. The ends lost 2 bases at V and 4 bases at J; junction bases unmatched: 2. CDR3 loop: CASSLRDRGPYGYTF. Written as DNA, the CDR3 is TGTGCCAGCAGCTTACGGGACAGGGGGCCCTATGGCTACACCTTC.

This clonotype occurred many times. This chain joins TRBV28 and TRBJ2-3; 8 positions agree with TRBD1. Germline V lookup: CDR1 MDHEN, CDR2 SYDVKM. V shed 4 bases, J shed 2 bases, and the junction held 8 bases outside the gene matches. The CDR3 covers 16 residues. The chain's CDR3 is CASSSPGQGYTDTQYF. The CDR3 nucleotides read TGTGCCAGCAGTTCCCCCGGACAGGGTTACACAGATACGCAGTATTTT. Based on the CDR3 plus reference TRBV28 and TRBJ2-3, the full variable domain is DVKVTQSSRYLVKRTGEKVFLECVQDMDHENMFWYRQDPGLGLRLIYFSYDVKMKEKGDIPEGYSVSREKKERFSLILESASTNQTSMYLCASSSPGQGYTDTQYFGPGTRLTVL.

This chain connects TRBV5-5 to TRBJ1-5, with D possibly being TRBD1 (6 bases). This CDR3 comprises 15 residues. CDR1 SGHKS and CDR2 YYEKEE come from the germline V gene (reference sequence). V lost 1 base to trimming and J lost 4 bases, with 12 bases between them. CDR3 residues: CASSLWGQNNQPQHF. The CDR3 nucleotides are TGTGCCAGCAGCTTGTGGGGGCAGAATAATCAGCCCCAGCATTTT.

This rearrangement joins TRBV9 to TRBJ1-1, with 7 bases identical to TRBD1. Unmatched junction bases numbered 7, after V lost 6 bases and J lost 8 bases. Germline CDR1 SGDLS, CDR2 YYNGEE. The length of the CDR3 is 12 residues. This CDR3 is CASKDPGGEAFF. CDR3 coding DNA: TGTGCCAGCAAGGACCCAGGGGGGGAAGCTTTCTTT.

This clonotype has just a few counts. The rearrangement joins TRBV7-9 to TRBJ2-7; either TRBD1 or TRBD2 may supply D (5 bases each). The CDR3 length is 15 residues. V lost 6 bases, J lost 4 bases, and 19 bases lay in between. Germline V lookup: CDR1 SEHNR, CDR2 FQNEAQ (reference sequence). This CDR3 reads CASRTWGTGSYEQYF. As DNA, the CDR3 is TGTGCCAGCAGGACCTGGGGGACGGGGTCATACGAGCAGTACTTC.